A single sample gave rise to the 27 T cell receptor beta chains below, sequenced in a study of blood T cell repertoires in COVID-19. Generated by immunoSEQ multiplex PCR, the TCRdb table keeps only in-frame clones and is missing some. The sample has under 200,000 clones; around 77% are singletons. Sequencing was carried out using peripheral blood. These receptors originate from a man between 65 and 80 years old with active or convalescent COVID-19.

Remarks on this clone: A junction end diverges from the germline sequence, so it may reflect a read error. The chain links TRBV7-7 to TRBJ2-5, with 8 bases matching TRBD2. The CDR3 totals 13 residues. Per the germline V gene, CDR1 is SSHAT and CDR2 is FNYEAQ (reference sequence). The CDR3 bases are TGTGCTAGCAAGCTAGCGGGCCAAGAGACCCAGTACTTC. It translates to CASKLAGQETQYF.

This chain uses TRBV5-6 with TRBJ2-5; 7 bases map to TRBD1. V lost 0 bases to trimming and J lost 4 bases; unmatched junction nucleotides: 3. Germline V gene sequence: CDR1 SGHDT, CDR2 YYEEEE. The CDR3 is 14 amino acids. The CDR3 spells CASSLDRGGETQYF. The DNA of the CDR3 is TGTGCCAGCAGCTTGGACAGGGGTGGAGAGACCCAGTACTTC.

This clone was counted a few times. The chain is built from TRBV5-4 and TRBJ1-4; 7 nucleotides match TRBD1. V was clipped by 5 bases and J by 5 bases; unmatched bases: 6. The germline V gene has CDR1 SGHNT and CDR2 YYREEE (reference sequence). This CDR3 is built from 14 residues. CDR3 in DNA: TGTGCCAGCAGTCCCGACAGGGTGAATGAAAAACTGTTTTTT. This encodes CASSPDRVNEKLFF.

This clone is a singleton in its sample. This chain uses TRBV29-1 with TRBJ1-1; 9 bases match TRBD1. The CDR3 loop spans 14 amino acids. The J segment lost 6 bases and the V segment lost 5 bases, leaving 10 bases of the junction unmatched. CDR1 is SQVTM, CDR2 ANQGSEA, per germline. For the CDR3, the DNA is TGCAGCGTTCTGGGCCCGGGACAGGGCCCTGAAGCTTTCTTT. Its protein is CSVLGPGQGPEAFF. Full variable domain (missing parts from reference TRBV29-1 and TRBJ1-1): SAVISQKPSRDICQRGTSLTIQCQVDSQVTMMFWYRQQPGQSLTLIATANQGSEATYESGFVIDKFPISRPNLTFSTLTVSNMSPEDSSIYLCSVLGPGQGPEAFFGQGTRLTVV.

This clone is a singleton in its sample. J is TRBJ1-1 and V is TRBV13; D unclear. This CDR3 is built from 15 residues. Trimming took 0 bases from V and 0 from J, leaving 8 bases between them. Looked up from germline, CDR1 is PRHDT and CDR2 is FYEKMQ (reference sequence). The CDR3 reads CASSLGGVMNTEAFF. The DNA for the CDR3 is TGTGCCAGCAGCTTAGGCGGGGTAATGAACACTGAAGCTTTCTTT.

The CDR3 DNA reads TGTGCCATCAGTGAATGGGCAGACCAGAACACTGAAGCTTTCTTT. Protein sequence: CAISEWADQNTEAFF. The chain carries TRBV10-3 and TRBJ1-1; no reliable D call. Trimming removed 3 bases from V and 1 base from J, with 12 bases in between. Germline V gives CDR1 ENHRY, CDR2 SYGVKD. The CDR3 extends over 15 amino acids.

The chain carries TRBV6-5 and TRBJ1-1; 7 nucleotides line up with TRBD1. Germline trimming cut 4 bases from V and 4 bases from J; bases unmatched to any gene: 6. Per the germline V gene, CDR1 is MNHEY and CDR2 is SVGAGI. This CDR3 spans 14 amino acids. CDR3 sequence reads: CASSLGQLPTEAFF. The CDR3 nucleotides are TGTGCCAGCAGTTTGGGACAGCTGCCCACTGAAGCTTTCTTT.

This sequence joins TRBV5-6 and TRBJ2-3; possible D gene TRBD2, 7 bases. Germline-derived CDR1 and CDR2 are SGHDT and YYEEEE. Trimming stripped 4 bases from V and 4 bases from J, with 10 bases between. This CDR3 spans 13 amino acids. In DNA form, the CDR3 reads TGTGCCAGCAGCCTAGGGGGGGCAGATACGCAGTATTTT. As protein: CASSLGGADTQYF.

DNA for the CDR3: TGTGCCAGCATAAGGGGCATGAACACTGAAGCTTTCTTT. It translates to CASIRGMNTEAFF. The J gene is TRBJ1-1, the V gene TRBV5-5; possible D gene TRBD1, 5 bases. The CDR3 runs 13 residues. Trimming took 6 bases from V and 0 from J, leaving 9 bases between them. Germline V gives CDR1 SGHKS, CDR2 YYEKEE (reference sequence). Looking up the rest from reference TRBV5-5 and TRBJ1-1 gives the full variable domain: DAGVTQSPTHLIKTRGQQVTLRCSPISGHKSVSWYQQVLGQGPQFIFQYYEKEERGRGNFPDRFSARQFPNYSSELNVNALLLGDSALYLCASIRGMNTEAFFGQGTRLTVV.

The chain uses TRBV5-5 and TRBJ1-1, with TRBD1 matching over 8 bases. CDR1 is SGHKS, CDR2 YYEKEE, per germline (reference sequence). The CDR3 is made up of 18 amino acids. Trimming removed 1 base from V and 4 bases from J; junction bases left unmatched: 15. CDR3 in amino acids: CASSLYGQGLFGSTEAFF. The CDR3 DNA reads TGTGCCAGCAGCTTGTATGGACAGGGTCTTTTTGGGTCCACTGAAGCTTTCTTT.

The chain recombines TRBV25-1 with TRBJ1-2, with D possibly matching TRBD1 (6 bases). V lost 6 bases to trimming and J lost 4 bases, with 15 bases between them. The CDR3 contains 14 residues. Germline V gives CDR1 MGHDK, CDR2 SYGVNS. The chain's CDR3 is CASSGRGGLYGYTF. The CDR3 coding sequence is TGTGCCAGCAGCGGGAGGGGGGGACTCTATGGCTACACCTTC.

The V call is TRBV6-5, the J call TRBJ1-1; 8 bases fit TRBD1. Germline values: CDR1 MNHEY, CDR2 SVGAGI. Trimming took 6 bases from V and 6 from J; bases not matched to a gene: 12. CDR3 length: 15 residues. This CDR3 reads CASRPTGALGAEAFF. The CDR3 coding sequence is TGTGCCAGCAGGCCGACAGGGGCTTTAGGAGCTGAAGCTTTCTTT.

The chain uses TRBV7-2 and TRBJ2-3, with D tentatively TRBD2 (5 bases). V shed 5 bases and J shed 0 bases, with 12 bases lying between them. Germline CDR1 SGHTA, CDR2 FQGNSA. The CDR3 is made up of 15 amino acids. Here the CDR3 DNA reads TGTGCCAGCAGCCCCACTAGAGTGAGCACAGATACGCAGTATTTT. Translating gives CASSPTRVSTDTQYF.

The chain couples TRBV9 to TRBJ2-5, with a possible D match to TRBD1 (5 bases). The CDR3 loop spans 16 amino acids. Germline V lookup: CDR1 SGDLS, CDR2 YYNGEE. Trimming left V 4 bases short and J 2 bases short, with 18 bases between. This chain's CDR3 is CASSPNRGNYQETQYF. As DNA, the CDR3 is TGTGCCAGCAGCCCGAATAGGGGAAACTATCAAGAGACCCAGTACTTC. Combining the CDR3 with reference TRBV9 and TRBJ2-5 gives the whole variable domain DSGVTQTPKHLITATGQRVTLRCSPRSGDLSVYWYQQSLDQGLQFLIQYYNGEERAKGNILERFSAQQFPDLHSELNLSSLELGDSALYFCASSPNRGNYQETQYFGPGTRLLVL.

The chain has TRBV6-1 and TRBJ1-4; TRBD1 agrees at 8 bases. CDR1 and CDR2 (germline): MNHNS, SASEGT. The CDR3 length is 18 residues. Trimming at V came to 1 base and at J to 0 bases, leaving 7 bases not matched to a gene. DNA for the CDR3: TGTGCCAGCAGTGAAGAGGTCAGGGGGCCCCCAACTAATGAAAAACTGTTTTTT. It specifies CASSEEVRGPPTNEKLFF.

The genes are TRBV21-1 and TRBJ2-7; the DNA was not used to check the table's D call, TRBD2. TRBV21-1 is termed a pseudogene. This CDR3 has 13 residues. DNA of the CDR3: TGTGCCACCTGCCGGGTCTCACCCTACGAGCAGTACTTC. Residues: CATCRVSPYEQYF.

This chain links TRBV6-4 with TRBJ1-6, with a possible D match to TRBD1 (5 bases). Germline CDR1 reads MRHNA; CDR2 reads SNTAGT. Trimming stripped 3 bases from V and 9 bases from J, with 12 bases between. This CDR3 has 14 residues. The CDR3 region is CASSERGTGSPLHF. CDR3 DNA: TGTGCCAGCAGTGAGCGGGGGACGGGTTCACCCCTCCACTTT.

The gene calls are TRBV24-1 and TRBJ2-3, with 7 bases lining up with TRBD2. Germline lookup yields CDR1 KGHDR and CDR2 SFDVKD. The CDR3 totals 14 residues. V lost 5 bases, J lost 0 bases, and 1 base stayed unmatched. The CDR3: CATSGGGSTDTQYF. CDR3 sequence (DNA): TGTGCCACCAGTGGGGGGGGTAGCACAGATACGCAGTATTTT.

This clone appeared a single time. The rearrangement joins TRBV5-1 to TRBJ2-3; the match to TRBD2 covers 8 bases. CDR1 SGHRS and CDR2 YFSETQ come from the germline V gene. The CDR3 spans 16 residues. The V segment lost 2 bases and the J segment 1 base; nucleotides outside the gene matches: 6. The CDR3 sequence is CASSFTGGAGTDTQYF. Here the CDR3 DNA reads TGCGCCAGCAGCTTCACCGGGGGGGCAGGCACAGATACGCAGTATTTT.

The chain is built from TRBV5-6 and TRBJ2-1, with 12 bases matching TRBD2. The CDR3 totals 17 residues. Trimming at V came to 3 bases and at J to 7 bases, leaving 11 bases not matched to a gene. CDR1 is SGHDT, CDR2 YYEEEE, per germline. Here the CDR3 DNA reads TGTGCCAGCAGCTCCGGGCCCACTAGCGGGAGGCGGAATGAGCAGTTCTTC. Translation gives CASSSGPTSGRRNEQFF.

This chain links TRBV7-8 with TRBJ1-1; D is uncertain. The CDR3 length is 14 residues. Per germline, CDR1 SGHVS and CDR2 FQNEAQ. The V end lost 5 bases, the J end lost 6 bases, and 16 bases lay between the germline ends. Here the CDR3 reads CASSREQVAAEAFF. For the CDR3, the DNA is TGTGCCAGCAGCCGCGAACAAGTGGCGGCTGAAGCTTTCTTT. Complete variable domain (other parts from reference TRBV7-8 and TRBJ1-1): GAGVSQSPRYKVAKRGQDVALRCDPISGHVSLFWYQQALGQGPEFLTYFQNEAQLDKSGLPSDRFFAERPEGSVSTLKIQRTQQEDSAVYLCASSREQVAAEAFFGQGTRLTVV.

The CDR3, as DNA: TGTGCCAGCAGTGCTAAGACCGGGACAGGGGCGTATAGCAATCAGCCCCAGCATTTT. It codes for CASSAKTGTGAYSNQPQHF. The chain has TRBV27 and TRBJ1-5; 10 bases fit TRBD1. Germline values: CDR1 MNHEY, CDR2 SMNVEV (reference sequence). This CDR3 is 19 amino acids long. Unmatched junction bases numbered 13, after V lost 5 bases and J lost 0 bases.

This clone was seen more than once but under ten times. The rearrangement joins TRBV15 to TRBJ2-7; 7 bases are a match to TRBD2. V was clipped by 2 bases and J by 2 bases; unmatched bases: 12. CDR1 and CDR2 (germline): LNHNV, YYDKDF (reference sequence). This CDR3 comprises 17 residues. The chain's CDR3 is CATSRLAFGGRTYEQYF. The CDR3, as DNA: TGTGCCACCAGCAGACTTGCTTTTGGCGGGAGAACCTACGAGCAGTACTTC.

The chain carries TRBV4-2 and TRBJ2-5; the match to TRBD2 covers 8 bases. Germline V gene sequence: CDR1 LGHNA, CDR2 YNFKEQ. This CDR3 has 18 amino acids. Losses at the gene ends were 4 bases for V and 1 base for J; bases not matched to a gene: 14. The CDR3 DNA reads TGTGCCAGCAGCCTCAGCGGCCAGCGGGGGATAGCCCAAGAGACCCAGTACTTC. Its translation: CASSLSGQRGIAQETQYF.

The CDR3 reads CASSVGRPTEAFF. The CDR3, as DNA: TGTGCCAGCAGTGTAGGCAGGCCCACTGAAGCTTTCTTT. This chain connects TRBV2 to TRBJ1-1; D remains ambiguous. Germline assignment: CDR1 SNHLY and CDR2 FYNNEI. The V gene lost 4 bases and the J gene lost 4 bases, with 10 bases spanning the gap. This CDR3 contains 13 residues.

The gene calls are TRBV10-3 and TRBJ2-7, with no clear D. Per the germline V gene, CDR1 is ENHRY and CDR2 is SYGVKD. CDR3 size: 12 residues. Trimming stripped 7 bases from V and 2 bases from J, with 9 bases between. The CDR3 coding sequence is TGTGCCATCACAGACGGAGCCTACGAGCAGTACTTC. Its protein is CAITDGAYEQYF.

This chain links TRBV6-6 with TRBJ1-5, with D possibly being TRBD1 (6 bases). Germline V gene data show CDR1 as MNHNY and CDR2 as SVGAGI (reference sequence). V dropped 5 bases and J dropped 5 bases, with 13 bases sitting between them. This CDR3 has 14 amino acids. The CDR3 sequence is CASSQNRDHQPQHF. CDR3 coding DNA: TGTGCCAGCAGTCAAAACAGGGACCATCAGCCCCAGCATTTT.